This T cell receptor (beta chain) originates from a study of blood T cells in healthy people across ages. The authors ran a second PCR of roughly 6 to 11 cycles using a sample-barcoded 5' primer and a J-beta primer mix. Each CDR3 protein gets one entry after TCRdb re-called the 5' RACE reads with MiXCR. Here the sample spans 600,000 or so distinct CDR3 sequences, 25% to 35% being singletons. Germline CDR1 is LGHNA and CDR2 is YNFKEQ. The CDR3 consists of 19 residues. Trimming cost V 2 bases and J 5 bases; bases outside gene matches: 13. This clonotype was recorded only once. The sample providers were healthy Caucasian people from Russia, aged roughly 6 to 100. Extraction yielded at least 6 micrograms of total RNA per sample.

The chain joins TRBV4-2 to TRBJ2-3; TRBD2 aligns across 13 bases. Sample: blood. This TCR was sampled from an elderly woman in good health. CDR3 residues: CASSQTGTSGNLYGDTQYF. The DNA of the CDR3 is TGTGCCAGCAGCCAAACCGGGACTAGCGGGAATCTTTACGGAGATACGCAGTATTTT.